These T cell receptor beta chains were read from a single sample in a study of T cell changes during pregnancy in multiple sclerosis. Libraries were prepared by immunoSEQ multiplex PCR; TCRdb keeps only in-frame clonotypes and omits some of them. This table holds roughly 76,000 clones, around 90% found once. The source material was CD4+ T cells from peripheral blood mononuclear cells, sampled after pregnancy. Receptors originate from a female donor with multiple sclerosis, enrolled in a pregnancy study. Each CDR3 is given with its conserved first and last residue. Each record gives: D gene, J gene, V gene, clone size, CDR3 DNA, CDR3 protein. A D gene is named only where the DNA matches it firmly. Rows give clone size only sometimes, using once, few, many, or a class for an expanded clone.

D gene: -
J gene: TRBJ2-3
V gene: TRBV29-1
clone size: -
CDR3 DNA: TGCAGCGTTGGGTGGCAGGGAACAGATACGCAGTATTTT
CDR3 protein: CSVGWQGTDTQYF

D gene: -
J gene: TRBJ1-4
V gene: TRBV7-2
clone size: -
CDR3 DNA: TGTGCCAGCAGCTTAGTTGCCGGACAGCGTGAAAAACTGTTTTTT
CDR3 protein: CASSLVAGQREKLFF

D gene: -
J gene: TRBJ2-5
V gene: TRBV6-1
clone size: -
CDR3 DNA: TGTGCCAGCAGTCCGATTGGGTTCGGGGAGACCCAGTACTTC
CDR3 protein: CASSPIGFGETQYF

D gene: TRBD1
J gene: TRBJ2-3
V gene: TRBV7-9
clone size: -
CDR3 DNA: TGTGCCAGCAGCCCGGAGCCAACAGGGGGCACAGATACGCAGTATTTT
CDR3 protein: CASSPEPTGGTDTQYF

D gene: TRBD2
J gene: TRBJ2-1
V gene: TRBV19
clone size: once
CDR3 DNA: TGTGCCAGTAGTATACTAGCGGGAGCCACCTACAATGAGCAGTTCTTC
CDR3 protein: CASSILAGATYNEQFF

D gene: -
J gene: TRBJ1-1
V gene: TRBV7-9
clone size: -
CDR3 DNA: TGTGCCAGCAGCGGGGGCGCTGAAGCTTTCTTT
CDR3 protein: CASSGGAEAFF

D gene: TRBD2
J gene: TRBJ2-1
V gene: TRBV5-1
clone size: -
CDR3 DNA: TGCGCCAGCAGCGCGGGACTAGCGGGGTCGGGGGCCTACAATGAGCAGTTCTTC
CDR3 protein: CASSAGLAGSGAYNEQFF

D gene: -
J gene: TRBJ1-4
V gene: TRBV19
clone size: -
CDR3 DNA: TGTGCCAGTAGTTCCTACAGGGATAATGAAAAACTGTTTTTT
CDR3 protein: CASSSYRDNEKLFF

D gene: -
J gene: TRBJ2-2
V gene: TRBV7-2
clone size: -
CDR3 DNA: TGTGCCAGTAGAGAGGGCTACACCGGGGAGCTGTTTTTT
CDR3 protein: CASREGYTGELFF

D gene: TRBD2
J gene: TRBJ2-3
V gene: TRBV5-6
clone size: -
CDR3 DNA: TGTGCCAGCAGCTTCCCTCGACTAGCGGCTGTCACAGATACGCAGTATTTT
CDR3 protein: CASSFPRLAAVTDTQYF

D gene: TRBD2
J gene: TRBJ2-2
V gene: TRBV10-3
clone size: -
CDR3 DNA: TGTGCCATCAGTCCGGGACTACCGAACACCGGGGAGCTGTTTTTT
CDR3 protein: CAISPGLPNTGELFF

D gene: -
J gene: TRBJ1-2
V gene: TRBV4-1
clone size: -
CDR3 DNA: TGCGCCAGCAGCCCCCCCACGGGGGACTCGGGAGGCTACACCTTC
CDR3 protein: CASSPPTGDSGGYTF

D gene: TRBD2
J gene: TRBJ2-7
V gene: TRBV19
clone size: -
CDR3 DNA: TGTGCCAGTAGTATATCTAGCGGGACCGAGCAGTACTTC
CDR3 protein: CASSISSGTEQYF

D gene: -
J gene: TRBJ1-6
V gene: TRBV7-3
clone size: -
CDR3 DNA: TGTGCCAGCAGCTTAAGAGTTGATAATTCACCCCTCCACTTT
CDR3 protein: CASSLRVDNSPLHF

D gene: -
J gene: TRBJ1-6
V gene: TRBV6-6
clone size: -
CDR3 DNA: TGTGCCAGCAGTTATAGACAGGATAATTCACCCCTCCACTTT
CDR3 protein: CASSYRQDNSPLHF

D gene: TRBD1
J gene: TRBJ1-1
V gene: TRBV2
clone size: -
CDR3 DNA: TGTGCCAGCAGTGTTCAGGGGGCGCGGGACACTGAAGCTTTCTTT
CDR3 protein: CASSVQGARDTEAFF

D gene: -
J gene: TRBJ2-2
V gene: TRBV5-4
clone size: once
CDR3 DNA: TGTGCCAGCAGCTTTGGGCAAGCGAACACCGGGGAGCTGTTTTTT
CDR3 protein: CASSFGQANTGELFF

D gene: TRBD2
J gene: TRBJ2-3
V gene: TRBV2
clone size: -
CDR3 DNA: TGTGCCAGCAGCGACCGAAGCGGGAGTGGAGCAGATACGCAGTATTTT
CDR3 protein: CASSDRSGSGADTQYF

D gene: TRBD1
J gene: TRBJ1-3
V gene: TRBV7-2
clone size: -
CDR3 DNA: TGTGCCAGCAGCTCTGGGACAGTTGGAAACACCATATATTTT
CDR3 protein: CASSSGTVGNTIYF

D gene: -
J gene: TRBJ1-5
V gene: TRBV2
clone size: once
CDR3 DNA: TGTGCCAGCGGTGCATACAGGGTATGGGGCAACTTTAGCAATCAGCCCCAGCATTTT
CDR3 protein: CASGAYRVWGNFSNQPQHF

D gene: TRBD2
J gene: TRBJ2-3
V gene: TRBV5-4
clone size: -
CDR3 DNA: TGTGCCAGCAGCTTATTCAAGGGCGGGAGTACCGCAGATACGCAGTATTTT
CDR3 protein: CASSLFKGGSTADTQYF

D gene: -
J gene: TRBJ2-7
V gene: TRBV7-9
clone size: -
CDR3 DNA: TGTGCCAGCAGCTTTAACGTCGGGTCCTACGAGCAGTACTTC
CDR3 protein: CASSFNVGSYEQYF

D gene: TRBD2
J gene: TRBJ2-2
V gene: TRBV29-1
clone size: -
CDR3 DNA: TGCAGCGTTGAAAGTGGGACTAATACCGGGGAGCTGTTTTTT
CDR3 protein: CSVESGTNTGELFF

D gene: -
J gene: TRBJ1-1
V gene: TRBV30
clone size: -
CDR3 DNA: TGTGCCTGGGACTTGGCTGAAAACACTGAAGCTTTCTTT
CDR3 protein: CAWDLAENTEAFF

D gene: -
J gene: TRBJ2-6
V gene: TRBV9
clone size: -
CDR3 DNA: TGTGCCAGCAGCGTAGCCGCCAGGATAAACTCTGGGGCCAACGTCCTGACTTTC
CDR3 protein: CASSVAARINSGANVLTF

D gene: TRBD1
J gene: TRBJ1-2
V gene: TRBV27
clone size: -
CDR3 DNA: TGTGCCAGCAGTCAACAGGGGCAAAGCTATGGCTACACCTTC
CDR3 protein: CASSQQGQSYGYTF

D gene: -
J gene: TRBJ2-7
V gene: TRBV10-3
clone size: once
CDR3 DNA: TGTGCCATCAGTGAGGGGACATACGGGGACGAGCAGTACTTC
CDR3 protein: CAISEGTYGDEQYF

D gene: TRBD1
J gene: TRBJ1-6
V gene: TRBV6-1
clone size: -
CDR3 DNA: TGTGCCAGCAGTGGACCGGGACAGGGAAGCAATTCACCCCTCCACTTT
CDR3 protein: CASSGPGQGSNSPLHF

D gene: -
J gene: TRBJ1-2
V gene: TRBV28
clone size: -
CDR3 DNA: TGTGCCAGCAGTTTTATTCAATTCTCCGACATGCCCTATGGCTACACCTTC
CDR3 protein: CASSFIQFSDMPYGYTF

D gene: -
J gene: TRBJ1-2
V gene: TRBV19
clone size: -
CDR3 DNA: TGTGCCAGTAGTATCGGTCGGAGGCTCTGGGATGGCTACACCTTC
CDR3 protein: CASSIGRRLWDGYTF

D gene: -
J gene: TRBJ2-2
V gene: TRBV18
clone size: -
CDR3 DNA: TGTGCCAGCTCAGCGGCCCCCACCTCGAACACCGGGGAGCTGTTTTTT
CDR3 protein: CASSAAPTSNTGELFF

D gene: TRBD2
J gene: TRBJ2-1
V gene: TRBV2
clone size: once
CDR3 DNA: TGTGCCAGCCAGCGGGGCAGCTCCTACAATGAGCAGTTCTTC
CDR3 protein: CASQRGSSYNEQFF

D gene: TRBD1
J gene: TRBJ2-2
V gene: TRBV4-2
clone size: -
CDR3 DNA: TGTGCCAGCAGCCAAGTGGGGGACAGAGCCACCGGGGAGCTGTTTTTT
CDR3 protein: CASSQVGDRATGELFF

D gene: TRBD2
J gene: TRBJ2-1
V gene: TRBV5-1
clone size: -
CDR3 DNA: TGCGCCAGCAGCGCCTCGGTAGCGGGGGTACGGGATGAGCAGTTCTTC
CDR3 protein: CASSASVAGVRDEQFF

D gene: -
J gene: TRBJ1-5
V gene: TRBV4-1
clone size: -
CDR3 DNA: TGCGCCAGCAGCCAACCGCCCGGGCGGGGATATAGCAATCAGCCCCAGCATTTT
CDR3 protein: CASSQPPGRGYSNQPQHF

D gene: -
J gene: TRBJ2-7
V gene: TRBV5-1
clone size: -
CDR3 DNA: TGCGCCAGCAGCACGGGACTGCTCTACGAGCAGTACTTC
CDR3 protein: CASSTGLLYEQYF

D gene: TRBD1
J gene: TRBJ1-5
V gene: TRBV9
clone size: -
CDR3 DNA: TGTGCCAGCAGCGTAGAGGTTGTGGCGGGACAGGGCAATGGCCCGCCCCAGCATTTT
CDR3 protein: CASSVEVVAGQGNGPPQHF